This TCR beta chain is drawn from a study of CD8+CD57+ T cells in acquired aplastic anemia. The template for TCR beta VDJ and CDR3 sequence profiling was genomic DNA. TCRdb fed the reads into MiXCR, producing one record per CDR3 protein. Altogether about 160,000 distinct CDR3 sequences are present, about 70% being singletons, with the ten largest covering around 45%. In germline, CDR1 is SNHLY, CDR2 FYNNEI. This CDR3 spans 13 amino acids. V was clipped by 6 bases and J by 7 bases, with 12 bases between them. It was patients with CD8+CD57+ cell expansion by flow cytometry who were chosen for sequencing.

The sample was sorted CD4+, CD8+, or CD8+CD57+ T cells (not recorded which) from PBMCs. The receptor's source is a human donor with aplastic anemia. The V gene is TRBV2, the J gene TRBJ1-4; unclear D gene. CDR3 amino acids: CASSSLVGEKLFF. CDR3 sequence (DNA): TGTGCCAGCAGCTCCTTGGTGGGTGAAAAACTGTTTTTT.